This T cell receptor (beta chain) was captured in a study of T cell repertoires in cytomegalovirus infection. Whole-study context: A matching HLA type, together with CMV infection, was signaled by public TCR beta signatures.

MiXCR, applied by TCRdb to the reads, yields one record per CDR3 protein. The table lists more than 150,000 distinct CDR3 sequences, over 15% of them singletons. This clonotype has a handful of counts. Its matching antigen is unknown. General study findings and limits: HLA-C-restricted TCR beta clonotypes specific for CMV led the ex vivo response. Summed frequency of public TCR beta families distinguished CMV carriers with the relevant HLA.

Trimming pared 1 base from V and 0 bases from J, leaving 4 bases between. This CDR3 comprises 15 residues. The germline V gene encodes CDR1 SGHNT and CDR2 YENEEA. The origin of this receptor is a human donor in good health (CMV status not recorded). Some clones in this sample may be carry-over from other donors' samples. The sample taken for sequencing was CD8+ T cells from PBMCs. V usage is TRBV11-3 and J usage is TRBJ2-6; D is unresolved. CDR3 protein: CASSLGVSGANVLTF. CDR3 nucleotide sequence: TGTGCCAGCAGCTTAGGTGTCTCTGGGGCCAACGTCCTGACTTTC.